This TCR beta chain was recovered during a study of T cell responses to AZD1222 COVID-19 vaccine. Broader study findings: Only 5 or 6 people who got AZD1222 tested seropositive at baseline. CD4 TCRs linked to vaccination spanned spike, dominating at 160-218 and 743-854.

In regard to this clone: Its antigen is unknown.

The ends were cut back, 7 bases at V and 2 bases at J, with 12 bases in the middle. The germline gives CDR1 SNHLY, CDR2 FYNNEI. The CDR3 runs to 13 residues. TCRdb's table, derived via immunoSEQ multiplex PCR, lists solely in-frame clones and lacks some. This sample has 150,000 to 160,000 clones; roughly 90% occur once, and the top ten carry 3% to 3.5%. This receptor was identified in an adult in good health. The chain recombines TRBV2 with TRBJ2-7, with D maybe TRBD1 (5 bases). The source material was peripheral blood, sampled on day 0 of AZD1222 vaccination. CDR3 in DNA: TGTGCCAGCATGGACGACAGTCCCTACGAGCAGTACTTC. Translation gives CASMDDSPYEQYF.